The 29 T cell receptor beta chains given below trace back to one sample, sequenced in a study of OX40 agonist ivuxolimab in advanced cancers. Profiled with immunoSEQ multiplex PCR; TCRdb holds only in-frame clones, not every one. In the table there are fewer than 90,000 clones, over 75% of which are singletons. Sequencing was performed on CD4+ or CD8+ T cells sorted from blood, taken in a trial of the OX40 agonist ivuxolimab. All receptors come from an adult with an advanced solid tumor such as melanoma, head and neck, liver or kidney cancer.

The J gene is TRBJ1-2, the V gene TRBV2, with D unclear. Trimming pared 0 bases from V and 4 bases from J, leaving 6 bases between. This CDR3 has 13 residues. Germline CDR1 and CDR2: SNHLY and FYNNEI. The CDR3 bases are TGTGCCAGCAGTGAAGCCCGGGGCTATGGCTACACCTTC. Protein product: CASSEARGYGYTF. The complete variable domain, with remaining parts taken from reference TRBV2 and TRBJ1-2, reads EPEVTQTPSHQVTQMGQEVILRCVPISNHLYFYWYRQILGQKVEFLVSFYNNEISEKSEIFDDQFSVERPDGSNFTLKIRSTKLEDSAMYFCASSEARGYGYTFGSGTRLTVV.

Judged by abundance, this clone is medium-sized. The chain couples TRBV4-1 to TRBJ1-2, with 7 positions matching TRBD1. V was clipped by 7 bases and J by 4 bases; unmatched bases: 15. CDR3 size: 16 residues. Germline V gene data show CDR1 as MGHRA and CDR2 as YSYEKL. The chain's CDR3 is CASNPVGVGTAYGYTF. The CDR3 DNA follows: TGCGCCAGCAACCCGGTTGGGGTCGGGACAGCCTATGGCTACACCTTC.

The chain recombines TRBV30 with TRBJ1-5; 8 bases are shared with TRBD1. The J segment lost 4 bases and the V segment lost 1 base, leaving 0 bases of the junction unmatched. Looked up from germline, CDR1 is GTSNPN and CDR2 is SVGIG (reference sequence). The CDR3 sequence is 13 residues long. The DNA of the CDR3 is TGTGCCTGGAGTGGGGACAGGAATCAGCCCCAGCATTTT. It codes for CAWSGDRNQPQHF.

The rearrangement uses TRBV4-2 and TRBJ1-2; possibly TRBD1 for D (5 bases). Trimming left V 1 base short and J 1 base short, with 10 bases between. The CDR3 is 15 amino acids. Germline CDR1 is LGHNA and CDR2 is YNFKEQ. CDR3 coding DNA: TGTGCCAGCAGCCAAGCTGGGGGAGTTAACTATGGCTACACCTTC. Translating gives CASSQAGGVNYGYTF.

This sequence joins TRBV5-8 and TRBJ1-1; D is uncertain. The CDR3 has 16 residues. Germline assignment: CDR1 SGHTS and CDR2 YDEGEE. Trimming pared 0 bases from V and 1 base from J, leaving 13 bases between. The CDR3 nucleotides read TGTGCCAGCAGCTTGGGCGCTAGTCCATCGAACACTGAAGCTTTCTTT. The encoded protein is CASSLGASPSNTEAFF.

The V and J genes are TRBV11-3 and TRBJ1-1; no clear D gene. The V gene's germline CDR1 is SGHNT and CDR2 YENEEA. V was clipped by 5 bases and J by 1 base, with 5 bases between them. There are 12 residues in the CDR3. CDR3 amino acids: CASSLRNTEAFF. The DNA for the CDR3 is TGTGCCAGCAGCCTTCGGAACACTGAAGCTTTCTTT.

The chain carries TRBV12-5 and TRBJ2-4; D gene unclear. This CDR3 spans 14 amino acids. Germline CDR1 is LGHNT and CDR2 is FRNRAP. The V end lost 2 bases, the J end lost 1 base, and 6 bases lay between the germline ends. The CDR3 region is CASGLLGAKNIQYF. As DNA, the CDR3 is TGTGCTAGTGGTTTGTTAGGTGCCAAAAACATTCAGTACTTC.

The rearrangement uses TRBV14 and TRBJ1-2, with TRBD1 identical over 7 bases. CDR3 length: 22 residues. The ends lost 4 bases at V and 4 bases at J; junction bases unmatched: 30. Germline values: CDR1 SGHDN, CDR2 FVKESK. The CDR3: CASSRTSPTGPRRWVFGYGYTF. In DNA, the CDR3 is TGTGCCAGCAGCCGTACTAGTCCGACAGGGCCTCGACGTTGGGTCTTCGGCTATGGCTACACCTTC.

The V gene is TRBV28, the J gene TRBJ1-2; D is ambiguous. Trimming removed 4 bases from V and 5 bases from J, with 8 bases in between. Per the germline V gene, CDR1 is MDHEN and CDR2 is SYDVKM. The CDR3 has 12 residues. As DNA, the CDR3 is TGTGCCAGCAGTTACCGGGTTTATGGCTACACCTTC. Residues: CASSYRVYGYTF.

This sequence joins TRBV5-1 and TRBJ2-3; 9 bases are a match to TRBD2. CDR3 size: 14 residues. Per the germline V gene, CDR1 is SGHRS and CDR2 is YFSETQ. Trimming removed 7 bases from V and 0 bases from J; junction bases left unmatched: 3. CDR3 protein: CASLAGHSTDTQYF. The CDR3 coding sequence is TGCGCCAGCCTAGCGGGGCATAGCACAGATACGCAGTATTTT.

The rearrangement links TRBV18 to TRBJ2-5; 7 bases are shared with TRBD1. Losses at the gene ends were 3 bases for V and 5 bases for J; bases not matched to a gene: 6. The CDR3 spans 14 residues. Looked up from germline, CDR1 is KGHSH and CDR2 is LQKENI. The CDR3 here is CASSPGQPGETQYF. The CDR3 bases are TGTGCCAGCTCACCGGGACAGCCGGGGGAGACCCAGTACTTC. Looking up the rest from reference TRBV18 and TRBJ2-5 gives the full variable domain: NAGVMQNPRHLVRRRGQEARLRCSPMKGHSHVYWYRQLPEEGLKFMVYLQKENIIDESGMPKERFSAEFPKEGPSILRIQQVVRGDSAAYFCASSPGQPGETQYFGPGTRLLVL.

This chain links TRBV19 with TRBJ1-1; no clear D. The CDR3 runs to 13 residues. The V end lost 5 bases, the J end lost 5 bases, and 12 bases lay between the germline ends. The germline gives CDR1 LNHDA, CDR2 SQIVND (reference sequence). The CDR3: CASSSTPRTEAFF. CDR3 in DNA: TGTGCCAGTAGTTCAACGCCGAGAACTGAAGCTTTCTTT.

The rearrangement links TRBV30 to TRBJ1-4; 11 positions match TRBD1. Germline V gene data show CDR1 as GTSNPN and CDR2 as SVGIG (reference sequence). Trimming cost V 5 bases and J 7 bases; bases outside gene matches: 3. This CDR3 is built from 13 residues. CDR3 DNA: TGTGCCTGGGGACAGGGGGCGGGTGAAAAACTGTTTTTT. Amino acids: CAWGQGAGEKLFF.

V is TRBV5-4 and J is TRBJ2-7; D is perhaps TRBD2 (5 bases). V lost 0 bases and J 0 bases, leaving 13 bases between the germline ends. The germline gives CDR1 SGHNT, CDR2 YYREEE (reference sequence). The CDR3 has 16 residues. CDR3 bases: TGTGCCAGCAGCTTGGGTGGGAGAGGGAGCTCCTACGAGCAGTACTTC. Translated, it gives CASSLGGRGSSYEQYF. Drawing the rest from reference TRBV5-4 and TRBJ2-7, the complete variable domain is ETGVTQSPTHLIKTRGQQVTLRCSSQSGHNTVSWYQQALGQGPQFIFQYYREEENGRGNFPPRFSGLQFPNYSSELNVNALELDDSALYLCASSLGGRGSSYEQYFGPGTRLTVT.

CDR3: CASSYSRSTPTGELFF. In DNA form, the CDR3 reads TGTGCCAGCAGTTACTCGAGAAGCACTCCCACCGGGGAGCTGTTTTTT. The chain combines TRBV6-7 with TRBJ2-2; D not resolved. TRBV6-7 is an ORF, and what it does is uncertain. This CDR3 is 16 amino acids long. V lost 0 bases and J lost 4, with 12 bases in between.

The V call is TRBV9, the J call TRBJ2-7, with 9 nucleotides matching TRBD2. Germline lookup yields CDR1 SGDLS and CDR2 YYNGEE. Unmatched junction bases numbered 10, after V lost 3 bases and J lost 6 bases. CDR3 length equals 15 residues. CDR3 bases: TGTGCCAGCAGCGGGGGGCTAGCGGGATTGGGCGAGCAGTACTTC. This gives the protein CASSGGLAGLGEQYF.

The V and J genes are TRBV6-5 and TRBJ2-3, with D possibly matching TRBD2 (6 bases). Looked up from germline, CDR1 is MNHEY and CDR2 is SVGAGI. V lost 2 bases to trimming and J lost 4 bases, with 13 bases between them. The CDR3 has 15 residues. The DNA of the CDR3 is TGTGCCAGCAGTTACCTCGGGGCGGGGCCAGATACGCAGTATTTT. It specifies CASSYLGAGPDTQYF.

This clone was observed a few times. The gene calls are TRBV9 and TRBJ1-4; no reliable D call. V lost 4 bases and J lost 8, with 15 bases in between. Germline CDR1 reads SGDLS; CDR2 reads YYNGEE. The CDR3 is 14 residues long. The CDR3 loop reads CASSPTLWGEKLFF. DNA of the CDR3: TGTGCCAGCAGCCCAACACTGTGGGGAGAAAAACTGTTTTTT. The whole variable domain, remainder taken from reference TRBV9 and TRBJ1-4, is DSGVTQTPKHLITATGQRVTLRCSPRSGDLSVYWYQQSLDQGLQFLIQYYNGEERAKGNILERFSAQQFPDLHSELNLSSLELGDSALYFCASSPTLWGEKLFFGSGTQLSVL.

A few counts support this clone. The CDR3 nucleotides read TGTGCCAGTACTCCAAGCATACTCGCAGGGGGCTTACATCACACCTTC. Protein sequence: CASTPSILAGGLHHTF. This sequence joins TRBV19 and TRBJ1-2, with 8 bases identical to TRBD1. Germline CDR1 reads LNHDA; CDR2 reads SQIVND (reference sequence). The CDR3 has 16 amino acids. V dropped 7 bases and J dropped 12; count of bases not matched to a gene: 22.

This clone was seen just once. This rearrangement joins TRBV4-2 to TRBJ2-7; D remains unclear. Germline values: CDR1 LGHNA, CDR2 YNFKEQ. V shed 5 bases and J shed 3 bases, with 20 bases lying between them. This CDR3 comprises 16 residues. The CDR3, as DNA: TGTGCCAGCAGCTTGTTAGCCCCCGCCAATAACTACGAGCAGTACTTC. Protein product: CASSLLAPANNYEQYF.

J is TRBJ2-6 and V is TRBV6-5; D is undetermined. The CDR3 runs to 14 residues. CDR1 and CDR2 (germline): MNHEY, SVGAGI. Between the trimmed V and J ends, which lost 0 bases and 2 bases, there was a span of 2 bases. The CDR3 loop is CASSYSPGANVLTF. CDR3 coding DNA: TGTGCCAGCAGTTACTCTCCTGGGGCCAACGTCCTGACTTTC.

The V call is TRBV11-2, the J call TRBJ2-3, with TRBD2 identical over 10 bases. Per the germline V gene, CDR1 is SGHAT and CDR2 is FQNNGV. J gave up 4 bases and V 4 bases, and 5 bases lay outside the gene matches. The CDR3 sequence is 15 residues long. The CDR3 loop reads CASSSSGRGPDTQYF. The CDR3 region has the DNA TGTGCCAGCAGCTCGAGCGGGAGGGGCCCAGATACGCAGTATTTT.

This clone was found a few times. V and J are TRBV5-1 and TRBJ2-3; 14 bases match TRBD2. V lost 4 bases to trimming and J lost 0 bases; unmatched junction nucleotides: 16. CDR3 length: 21 residues. Germline V gene data show CDR1 as SGHRS and CDR2 as YFSETQ. CDR3 nucleotide sequence: TGCGCCAGCAGCGCCAGGCGGACTAGCGGGAGGACCCACGTTAGCACAGATACGCAGTATTTT. Protein sequence: CASSARRTSGRTHVSTDTQYF.

The CDR3 DNA reads TGTGCCAGCAGCCCTCGGGACAGGGGACCAACGAACACCGGGGAGCTGTTTTTT. Protein product: CASSPRDRGPTNTGELFF. The rearrangement links TRBV7-2 to TRBJ2-2, with 10 bases fitting TRBD1. Germline CDR1 SGHTA, CDR2 FQGNSA. Losses at the gene ends were 5 bases for V and 0 bases for J; bases not matched to a gene: 9. The CDR3 is 18 residues long.

The chain employs TRBV6-5 and TRBJ1-2; 7 bases are shared with TRBD1. CDR1 is MNHEY and CDR2 is SVGAGI in the germline V gene. The J segment lost 4 bases and the V segment lost 6 bases, leaving 8 bases of the junction unmatched. CDR3 length: 14 amino acids. This CDR3 is CASRSSGGSYGYTF. The DNA of the CDR3 is TGTGCCAGCAGATCATCAGGGGGAAGCTATGGCTACACCTTC.

This chain uses TRBV4-3 with TRBJ2-7; a weak D match, TRBD2 (6 bases). The CDR3 spans 15 residues. Germline V lookup: CDR1 LGHNA, CDR2 YSLEER. The germline V and J ends were trimmed by 4 bases and 1 base, with 14 bases remaining between them. The DNA for the CDR3 is TGCGCCAGCAGCCGCGGGACCGAGGGGTCCTACGAGCAGTACTTC. Translating it yields CASSRGTEGSYEQYF.

To note about this clone: The germline gene is not matched at one end of the junction; a read error may be the cause. V is TRBV5-1 and J is TRBJ2-7; no definite D call. The length of the CDR3 is 15 residues. Germline CDR1 is SGHRS and CDR2 is YFSETQ. CDR3 region: CASRLEPRGSYEQYF. The CDR3 DNA sequence: TGCGCCAGCAGATTGGAACCCCGAGGCTCCTACGAGCAGTACTTC.

This clone was seen once. The CDR3 sequence is CASKPWGTDLNSPLHF. The CDR3 bases are TGTGCCAGCAAACCCTGGGGGACAGACCTTAATTCACCCCTCCACTTT. The rearrangement links TRBV27 to TRBJ1-6; 7 bases agree with TRBD1. Trimming took 7 bases from V and 6 from J; bases not matched to a gene: 12. The CDR3 sequence is 16 residues long. CDR1 is MNHEY and CDR2 is SMNVEV in the germline V gene (reference sequence).

This chain joins TRBV27 and TRBJ2-3, with TRBD2 identical over 8 bases. The junction had 7 bases not matched to a gene; V was cut back by 2 bases and J by 6 bases. The CDR3 sequence is 15 residues long. Germline CDR1 MNHEY, CDR2 SMNVEV (reference sequence). The CDR3 loop is CASSLGFSGTDTQYF. CDR3 nucleotides: TGTGCCAGCAGTTTAGGCTTTAGCGGGACCGATACGCAGTATTTT.